A single sample is the source of the 10 T cell receptor beta chains below, sequenced in a study of CD8 T cells in ankylosing spondylitis. Findings and caveats of the study: A TCR beta motif made of under 10 highly homologous variants seemed typical of ankylosing spondylitis blood.

Their antigens are not known. TCRdb recomputed calls from the 5' RACE reads with MiXCR, one row per CDR3 protein. This table holds some 240,000 distinct CDR3 sequences, about 6.7% found once. Sequenced input: blood, either unsorted or a sorted T cell fraction (not recorded which). These receptor sequences come from a male donor with ankylosing spondylitis.

The CDR3 spells CSAGGEVTQYF. DNA of the CDR3: TGCAGTGCTGGCGGGGAGGTGACCCAGTACTTC. This chain connects TRBV20-1 to TRBJ2-5; D might be TRBD2 (6 bases). Trimming cost V 5 bases and J 7 bases, with 11 bases left between them. Germline V gives CDR1 DFQATT, CDR2 SNEGSKA (reference sequence). The CDR3 spans 11 residues.

V is TRBV12-3 or TRBV12-4 and J is TRBJ2-2; 8 bases agree with TRBD2. J gave up 4 bases and V 3 bases, and 10 bases lay outside the gene matches. The CDR3 covers 17 residues. DNA for the CDR3: TGTGCCAGCAGTTTGGCCGCGACTAGCGTCATCACCGGGGAGCTGTTTTTT. Translation: CASSLAATSVITGELFF.

This clonotype was counted only a few times. The chain uses TRBV20-1 and TRBJ2-5; no firm D call. Germline CDR1 is DFQATT and CDR2 is SNEGSKA (reference sequence). This CDR3 is 14 amino acids long. Trimming removed 0 bases from V and 2 bases from J, with 10 bases in between. The CDR3 loop reads CSARERREQETQYF. Here the CDR3 DNA reads TGCAGTGCTAGAGAGAGAAGGGAACAAGAGACCCAGTACTTC.

In its sample, this clonotype was seen many times. This chain connects TRBV27 to TRBJ2-7; TRBD1 might be the D (6 bases). Germline assignment: CDR1 MNHEY and CDR2 SMNVEV (reference sequence). Trimming left V 5 bases short and J 4 bases short, with 12 bases between. The CDR3 sequence is 13 residues long. In DNA, the CDR3 is TGTGCCAGCAGTACAGGGATAGGGTACGAGCAGTACTTC. Its protein is CASSTGIGYEQYF.

This clonotype has at least ten counts. Written as DNA, the CDR3 is TGTGCCACCAGTGACCTACAGGGGGTACATGAGCAGTTCTTC. Translated: CATSDLQGVHEQFF. The chain employs TRBV24-1 and TRBJ2-1, with 8 bases lining up with TRBD1. Trimming at V came to 4 bases and at J to 8 bases, leaving 6 bases not matched to a gene. The CDR3 contains 14 residues. Germline CDR1 KGHDR, CDR2 SFDVKD.

Ten or more counts support this clonotype. V is TRBV4-3 and J is TRBJ2-7; the D gene is possibly TRBD2 (5 bases). CDR3 length: 16 amino acids. CDR1 LGHNA and CDR2 YSLEER come from the germline V gene. Trimming cost V 4 bases and J 4 bases, with 20 bases left between them. In DNA, the CDR3 is TGCGCCAGCAGCCGCGTCCGGGTGGGAGAGGGATACGAGCAGTACTTC. Residues: CASSRVRVGEGYEQYF.

This clonotype occurred many times. The CDR3 nucleotides read TGTGCTAGCCGGGGCTCAGACATGTTATTCAATGAGCAGTTCTTC. Translation: CASRGSDMLFNEQFF. The chain links TRBV12-5 to TRBJ2-1; D assignment may be TRBD1 or TRBD2 (5 bases each). Trimming stripped 9 bases from V and 6 bases from J, with 21 bases between. The length of the CDR3 is 15 residues. Germline assignment: CDR1 LGHNT and CDR2 FRNRAP.

J is TRBJ2-7 and V is TRBV24-1; 7 nucleotides align to TRBD1. Unmatched junction bases numbered 12, after V lost 4 bases and J lost 4 bases. The CDR3 is made up of 16 amino acids. The V gene's germline CDR1 is KGHDR and CDR2 SFDVKD. CDR3 loop: CATSDPTGDSPYEQYF. In DNA, the CDR3 is TGTGCCACCAGTGACCCTACCGGGGACAGCCCTTACGAGCAGTACTTC.

This clonotype has just a few counts. The rearrangement uses TRBV7-9 and TRBJ2-1, with a weak D call TRBD2 (6 bases). Germline V CDR1 and CDR2: SEHNR, FQNEAQ (reference sequence). The CDR3 sequence is 15 residues long. Trimming removed 7 bases from V and 0 bases from J, with 13 bases in between. Here the CDR3 DNA reads TGTGCCAGCACCGAGGGAGGCAACTCCTACAATGAGCAGTTCTTC. Protein sequence: CASTEGGNSYNEQFF.

This clonotype was counted only a few times. V usage is TRBV6-2 or TRBV6-3 and J usage is TRBJ2-5; the match to TRBD2 covers 9 bases. The germline V gene has CDR1 MNHEY and CDR2 SVGEGT. This CDR3 spans 16 amino acids. The junction had 6 bases not matched to a gene; V was cut back by 3 bases and J by 1 base. The CDR3 region is CASSYGSGGLQETQYF. CDR3 sequence (DNA): TGTGCCAGCAGTTATGGTAGCGGGGGACTCCAAGAGACCCAGTACTTC.